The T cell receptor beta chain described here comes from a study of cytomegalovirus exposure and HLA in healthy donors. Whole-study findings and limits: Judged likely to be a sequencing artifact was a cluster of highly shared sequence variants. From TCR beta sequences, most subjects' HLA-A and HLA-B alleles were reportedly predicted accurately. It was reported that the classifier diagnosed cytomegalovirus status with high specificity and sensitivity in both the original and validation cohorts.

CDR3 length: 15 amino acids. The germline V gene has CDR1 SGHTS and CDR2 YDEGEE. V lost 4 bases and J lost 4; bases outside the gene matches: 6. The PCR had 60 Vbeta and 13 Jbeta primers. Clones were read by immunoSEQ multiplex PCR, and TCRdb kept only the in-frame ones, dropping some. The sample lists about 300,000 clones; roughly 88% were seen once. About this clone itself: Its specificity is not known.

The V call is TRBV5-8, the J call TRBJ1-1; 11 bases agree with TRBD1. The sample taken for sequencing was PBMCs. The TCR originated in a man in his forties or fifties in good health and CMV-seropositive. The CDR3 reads CASSKAGTGGTEAFF. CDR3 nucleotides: TGTGCCAGCAGCAAAGCCGGGACAGGGGGCACTGAAGCTTTCTTT. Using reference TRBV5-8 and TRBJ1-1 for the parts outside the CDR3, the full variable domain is EAGVTQSPTHLIKTRGQQATLRCSPISGHTSVYWYQQALGLGLQFLLWYDEGEERNRGNFPPRFSGRQFPNYSSELNVNALELEDSALYLCASSKAGTGGTEAFFGQGTRLTVV.